One TCR beta chain is described in this entry. Its antigen is unknown. The study ran its PCR with 60 Vbeta and 13 Jbeta primers. The repertoire was sequenced with immunoSEQ multiplex PCR; TCRdb's copy has only in-frame clones and lacks some. The data show roughly 200,000 clones, with 86% seen just once and around 0.31% held by the top ten. This sample is drawn from a study of cytomegalovirus exposure and HLA in healthy donors. General observations from the study: Presence/absence analyses supposed approximately even sequencing depth among donors. A later analysis showed that HLA-associated TCR beta chains had undergone more clonal expansion than equally common others. Most TCR sequences were rare, but some public TCRs occurred in many donors. V segments that were indistinguishable, TRBV6-2 and TRBV6-3 among them, were omitted from analysis.

The V gene's germline CDR1 is KGHSH and CDR2 LQKENI. This CDR3 comprises 13 residues. The V gene end was trimmed by 5 bases and the J gene end by 4 bases; junction bases not matched to a gene: 4. The TCR was taken from a woman under 40 in good health and CMV-seronegative. This chain uses TRBV18 with TRBJ1-2; 7 nucleotides match TRBD1. The sequenced sample was PBMCs. The chain's CDR3 is CASSTDRAYGYTF. The CDR3 DNA is TGTGCCAGCTCAACCGACAGGGCCTATGGCTACACCTTC. The full variable domain, its missing parts supplied by reference TRBV18 and TRBJ1-2, is NAGVMQNPRHLVRRRGQEARLRCSPMKGHSHVYWYRQLPEEGLKFMVYLQKENIIDESGMPKERFSAEFPKEGPSILRIQQVVRGDSAAYFCASSTDRAYGYTFGSGTRLTVV.